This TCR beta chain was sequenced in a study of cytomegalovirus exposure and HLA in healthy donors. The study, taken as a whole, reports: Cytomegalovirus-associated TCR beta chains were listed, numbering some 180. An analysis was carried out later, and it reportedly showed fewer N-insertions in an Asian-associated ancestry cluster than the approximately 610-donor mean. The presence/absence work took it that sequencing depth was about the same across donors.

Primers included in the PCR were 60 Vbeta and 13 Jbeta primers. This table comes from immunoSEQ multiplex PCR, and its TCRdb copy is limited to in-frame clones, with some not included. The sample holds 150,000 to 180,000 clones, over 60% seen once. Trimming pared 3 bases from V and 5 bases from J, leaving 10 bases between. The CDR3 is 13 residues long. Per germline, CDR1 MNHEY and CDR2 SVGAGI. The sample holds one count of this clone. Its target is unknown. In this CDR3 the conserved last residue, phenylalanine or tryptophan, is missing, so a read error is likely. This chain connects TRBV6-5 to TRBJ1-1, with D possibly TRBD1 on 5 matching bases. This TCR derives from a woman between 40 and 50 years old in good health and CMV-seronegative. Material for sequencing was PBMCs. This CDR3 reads CASSYSEGTEAFL. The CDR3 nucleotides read TGTGCCAGCAGTTATTCGGAGGGGACTGAAGCTTTCCTT.